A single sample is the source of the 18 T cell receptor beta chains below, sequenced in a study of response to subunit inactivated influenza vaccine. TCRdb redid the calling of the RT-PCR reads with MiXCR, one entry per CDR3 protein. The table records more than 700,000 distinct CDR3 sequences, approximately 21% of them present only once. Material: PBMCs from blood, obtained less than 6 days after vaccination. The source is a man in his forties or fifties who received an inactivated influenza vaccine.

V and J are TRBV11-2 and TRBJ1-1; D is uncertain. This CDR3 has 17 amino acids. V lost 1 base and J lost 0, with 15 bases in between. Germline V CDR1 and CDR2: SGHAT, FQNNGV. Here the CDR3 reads CASSLARILPLNTEAFF. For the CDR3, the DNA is TGTGCCAGCAGCTTAGCCCGGATCCTGCCCCTGAACACTGAAGCTTTCTTT.

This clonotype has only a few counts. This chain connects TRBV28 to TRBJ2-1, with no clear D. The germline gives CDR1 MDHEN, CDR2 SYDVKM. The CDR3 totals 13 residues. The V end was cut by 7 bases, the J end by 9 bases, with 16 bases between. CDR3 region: CASKIGRVGEQFF. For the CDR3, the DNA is TGTGCCAGCAAGATAGGTAGGGTCGGTGAGCAGTTCTTC.

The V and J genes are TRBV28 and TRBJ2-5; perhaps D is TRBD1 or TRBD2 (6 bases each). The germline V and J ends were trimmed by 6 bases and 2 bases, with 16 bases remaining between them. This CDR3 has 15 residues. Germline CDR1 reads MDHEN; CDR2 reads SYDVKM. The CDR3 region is CASSHREVLQETQYF. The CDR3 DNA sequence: TGTGCCAGCAGCCACAGGGAGGTCTTGCAAGAGACCCAGTACTTC.

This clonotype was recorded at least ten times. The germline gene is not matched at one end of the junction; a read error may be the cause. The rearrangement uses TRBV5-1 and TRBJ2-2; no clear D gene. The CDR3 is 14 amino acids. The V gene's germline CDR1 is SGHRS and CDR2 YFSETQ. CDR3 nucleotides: TGTGCCAGCAGCTTAGTGGCTGGAACCGGGGAGCTGTTTTTT. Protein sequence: CASSLVAGTGELFF.

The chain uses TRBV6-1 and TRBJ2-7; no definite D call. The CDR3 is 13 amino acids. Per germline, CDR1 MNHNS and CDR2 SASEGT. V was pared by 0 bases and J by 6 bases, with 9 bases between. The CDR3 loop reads CASSEAGWGEQYF. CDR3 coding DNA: TGTGCCAGCAGTGAAGCGGGGTGGGGCGAGCAGTACTTC.

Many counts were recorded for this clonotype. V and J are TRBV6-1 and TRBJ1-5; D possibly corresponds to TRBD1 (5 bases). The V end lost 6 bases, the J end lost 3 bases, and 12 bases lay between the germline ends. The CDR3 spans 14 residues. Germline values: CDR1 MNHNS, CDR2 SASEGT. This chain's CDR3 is CASSRDGTNQPQHF. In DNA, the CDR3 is TGTGCCAGCAGCCGGGACGGCACCAATCAGCCCCAGCATTTT.

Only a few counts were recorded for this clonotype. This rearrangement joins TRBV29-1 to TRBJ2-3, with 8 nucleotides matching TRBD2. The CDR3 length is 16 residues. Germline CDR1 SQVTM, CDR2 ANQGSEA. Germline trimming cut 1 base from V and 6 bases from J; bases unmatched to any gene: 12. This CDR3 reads CSVEGQERELADTQYF. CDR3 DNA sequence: TGCAGCGTTGAAGGACAGGAGCGGGAGTTAGCGGATACGCAGTATTTT.

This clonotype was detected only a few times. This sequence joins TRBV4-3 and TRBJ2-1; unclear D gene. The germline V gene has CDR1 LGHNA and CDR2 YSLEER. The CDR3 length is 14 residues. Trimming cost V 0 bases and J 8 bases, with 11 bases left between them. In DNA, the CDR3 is TGCGCCAGCAGCCAAGATCCATGGGTCTATGAGCAGTTCTTC. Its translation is CASSQDPWVYEQFF.

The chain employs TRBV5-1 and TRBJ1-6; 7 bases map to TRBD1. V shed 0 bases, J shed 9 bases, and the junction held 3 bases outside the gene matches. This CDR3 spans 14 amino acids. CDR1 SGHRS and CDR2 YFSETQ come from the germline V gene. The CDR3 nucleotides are TGCGCCAGCAGCTTGGGGGACAGCACTTCACCCCTCCACTTT. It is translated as CASSLGDSTSPLHF. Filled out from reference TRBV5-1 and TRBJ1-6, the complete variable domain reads KAGVTQTPRYLIKTRGQQVTLSCSPISGHRSVSWYQQTPGQGLQFLFEYFSETQRNKGNFPGRFSGRQFSNSRSEMNVSTLELGDSALYLCASSLGDSTSPLHFGNGTRLTVT.

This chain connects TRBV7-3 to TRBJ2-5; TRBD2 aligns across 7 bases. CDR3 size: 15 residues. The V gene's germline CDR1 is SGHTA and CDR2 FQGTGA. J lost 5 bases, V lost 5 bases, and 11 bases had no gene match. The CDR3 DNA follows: TGTGCCAGCAGCCTCGGGTTGGGAGGGATGGAGACCCAGTACTTC. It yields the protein CASSLGLGGMETQYF. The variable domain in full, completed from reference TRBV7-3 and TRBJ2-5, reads GAGVSQTPSNKVTEKGKYVELRCDPISGHTALYWYRQSLGQGPEFLIYFQGTGAADDSGLPNDRFFAVRPEGSVSTLKIQRTERGDSAVYLCASSLGLGGMETQYFGPGTRLLVL.

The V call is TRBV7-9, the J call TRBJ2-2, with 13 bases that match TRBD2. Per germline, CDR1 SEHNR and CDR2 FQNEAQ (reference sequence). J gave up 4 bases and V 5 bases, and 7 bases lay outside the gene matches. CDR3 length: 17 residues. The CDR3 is CASSDRLAGGSTGELFF. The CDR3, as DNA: TGTGCCAGCAGCGACAGACTAGCGGGAGGCAGCACCGGGGAGCTGTTTTTT.

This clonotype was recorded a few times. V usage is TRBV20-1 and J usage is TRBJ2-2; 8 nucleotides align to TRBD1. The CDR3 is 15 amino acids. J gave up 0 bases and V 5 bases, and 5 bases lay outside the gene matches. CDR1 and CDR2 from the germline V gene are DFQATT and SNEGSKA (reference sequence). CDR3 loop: CSASRTGPNTGELFF. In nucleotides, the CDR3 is TGCAGTGCTTCCCGGACAGGGCCGAACACCGGGGAGCTGTTTTTT.

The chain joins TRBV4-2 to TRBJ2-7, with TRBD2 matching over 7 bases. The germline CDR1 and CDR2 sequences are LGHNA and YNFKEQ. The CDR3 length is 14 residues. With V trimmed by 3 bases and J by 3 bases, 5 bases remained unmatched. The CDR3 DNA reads TGTGCCAGCAGCCAGGGTCAGCGGGACTACGAGCAGTACTTC. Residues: CASSQGQRDYEQYF.

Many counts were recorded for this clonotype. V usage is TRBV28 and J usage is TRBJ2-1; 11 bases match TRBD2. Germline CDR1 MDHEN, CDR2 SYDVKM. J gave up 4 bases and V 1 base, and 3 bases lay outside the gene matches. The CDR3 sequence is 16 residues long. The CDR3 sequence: CASSLLGTSGYNEQFF. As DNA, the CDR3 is TGTGCCAGCAGTTTATTGGGGACTAGCGGTTACAATGAGCAGTTCTTC.

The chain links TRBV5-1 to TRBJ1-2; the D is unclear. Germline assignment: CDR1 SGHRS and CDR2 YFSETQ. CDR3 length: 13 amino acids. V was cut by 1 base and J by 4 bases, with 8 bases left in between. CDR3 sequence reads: CASSLLRGYGYTF. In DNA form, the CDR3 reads TGCGCCAGCAGCTTGCTCCGCGGCTATGGCTACACCTTC.

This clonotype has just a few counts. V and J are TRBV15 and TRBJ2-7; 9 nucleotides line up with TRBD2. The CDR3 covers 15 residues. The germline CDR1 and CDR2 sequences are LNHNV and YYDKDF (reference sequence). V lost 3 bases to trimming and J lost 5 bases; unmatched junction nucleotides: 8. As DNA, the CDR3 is TGTGCCACCAGCAGGCCTAGCGGGGATCTGGACGAGCAGTACTTC. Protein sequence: CATSRPSGDLDEQYF.

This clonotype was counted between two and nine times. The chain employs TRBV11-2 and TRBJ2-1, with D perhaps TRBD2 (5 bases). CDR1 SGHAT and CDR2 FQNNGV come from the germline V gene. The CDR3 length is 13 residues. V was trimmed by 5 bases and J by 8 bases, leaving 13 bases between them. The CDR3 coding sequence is TGTGCCAGCAGCCCAGGACCAGCGGATGAGCAGTTCTTC. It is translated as CASSPGPADEQFF.

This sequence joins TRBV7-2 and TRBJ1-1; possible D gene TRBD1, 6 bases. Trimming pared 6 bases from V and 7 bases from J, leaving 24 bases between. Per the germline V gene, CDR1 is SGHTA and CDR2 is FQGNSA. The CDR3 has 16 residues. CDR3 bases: TGTGCCAGCAGGCCCGGGGGGGCGCTTTTAGATGGTGAAGCTTTCTTT. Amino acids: CASRPGGALLDGEAFF.